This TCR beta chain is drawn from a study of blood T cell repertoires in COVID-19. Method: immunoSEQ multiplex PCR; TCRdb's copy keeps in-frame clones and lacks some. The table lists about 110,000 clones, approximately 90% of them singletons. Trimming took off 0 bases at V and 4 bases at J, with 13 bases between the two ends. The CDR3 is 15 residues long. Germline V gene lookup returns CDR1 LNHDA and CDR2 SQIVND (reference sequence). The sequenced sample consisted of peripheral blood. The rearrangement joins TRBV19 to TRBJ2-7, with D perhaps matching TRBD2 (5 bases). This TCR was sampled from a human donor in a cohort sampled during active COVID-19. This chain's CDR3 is CASSIDPAGLYEQYF. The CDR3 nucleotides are TGTGCCAGTAGTATAGATCCGGCGGGCTTATACGAGCAGTACTTC.